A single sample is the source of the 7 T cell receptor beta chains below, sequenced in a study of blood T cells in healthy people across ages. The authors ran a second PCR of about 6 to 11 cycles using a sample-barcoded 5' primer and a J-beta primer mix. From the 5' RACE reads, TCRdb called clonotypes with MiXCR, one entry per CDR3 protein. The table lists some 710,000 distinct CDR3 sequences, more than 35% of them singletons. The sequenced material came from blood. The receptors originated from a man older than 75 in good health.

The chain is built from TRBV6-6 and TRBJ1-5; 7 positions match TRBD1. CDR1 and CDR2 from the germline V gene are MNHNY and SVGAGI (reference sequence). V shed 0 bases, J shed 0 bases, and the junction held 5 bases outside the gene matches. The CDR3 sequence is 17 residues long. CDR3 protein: CASSYSTGTYSNQPQHF. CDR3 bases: TGTGCCAGCAGTTACTCGACAGGGACGTATAGCAATCAGCCCCAGCATTTT.

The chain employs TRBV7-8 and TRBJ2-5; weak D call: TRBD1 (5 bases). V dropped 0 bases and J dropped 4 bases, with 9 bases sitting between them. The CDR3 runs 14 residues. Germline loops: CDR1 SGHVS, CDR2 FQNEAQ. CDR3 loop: CASSLATRGETQYF. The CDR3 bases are TGTGCCAGCAGCTTAGCGACAAGGGGAGAGACCCAGTACTTC. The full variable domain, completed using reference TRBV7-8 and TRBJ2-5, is GAGVSQSPRYKVAKRGQDVALRCDPISGHVSLFWYQQALGQGPEFLTYFQNEAQLDKSGLPSDRFFAERPEGSVSTLKIQRTQQEDSAVYLCASSLATRGETQYFGPGTRLLVL.

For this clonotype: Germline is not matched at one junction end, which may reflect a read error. CDR3: CANSQGEGYEQYF. Here the CDR3 DNA reads TGCGCCAACAGCCAAGGGGAAGGCTACGAGCAGTACTTC. V gene TRBV4-1 combines with J gene TRBJ2-7; D may be TRBD1 (5 bases). This CDR3 has 13 amino acids. CDR1 MGHRA and CDR2 YSYEKL come from the germline V gene.

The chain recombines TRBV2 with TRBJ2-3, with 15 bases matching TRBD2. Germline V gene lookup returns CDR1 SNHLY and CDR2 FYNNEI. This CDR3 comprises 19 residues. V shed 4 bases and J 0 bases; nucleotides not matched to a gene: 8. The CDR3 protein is CASSVHSGTSGGSTDTQYF. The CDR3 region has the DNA TGTGCCAGCAGTGTCCATTCCGGGACTAGCGGGGGGAGCACAGATACGCAGTATTTT.

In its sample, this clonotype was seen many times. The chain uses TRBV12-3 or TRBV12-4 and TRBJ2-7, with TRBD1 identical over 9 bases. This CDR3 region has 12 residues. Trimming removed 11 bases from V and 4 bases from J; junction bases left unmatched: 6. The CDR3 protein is CAPTGGGYEQYF. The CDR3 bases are TGTGCCCCGACAGGGGGAGGGTACGAGCAGTACTTC.

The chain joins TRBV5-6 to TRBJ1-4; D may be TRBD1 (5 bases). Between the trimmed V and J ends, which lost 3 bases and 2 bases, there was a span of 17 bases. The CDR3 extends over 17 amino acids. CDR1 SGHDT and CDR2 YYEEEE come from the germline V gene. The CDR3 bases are TGTGCCAGCAGCTATCCCGGGACCTACGGGACTAATGAAAAACTGTTTTTT. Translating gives CASSYPGTYGTNEKLFF.

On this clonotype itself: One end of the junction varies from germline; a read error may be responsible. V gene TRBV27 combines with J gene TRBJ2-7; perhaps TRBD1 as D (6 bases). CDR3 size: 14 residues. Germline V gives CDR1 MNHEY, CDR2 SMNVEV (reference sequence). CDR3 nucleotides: TGTGCCAGCAATTTATCAGCGCAGGGGAGCGAGCAGTACTTC. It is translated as CASNLSAQGSEQYF.